Shown below are 5 T cell receptor beta chains from a single sample sequenced in a study of graft-versus-host responses after intestinal transplantation. Sequenced by immunoSEQ multiplex PCR; TCRdb stores in-frame clones only, minus some. The sample yields more than 5,500 clones, 33% seen once. Researchers placed roughly 200,000 CFSE-labeled responder cells in culture with roughly 200,000 irradiated, violet-dye-labeled stimulator cells. The specimen comprised alloreactive CD8+ T cells from a mixed lymphocyte reaction culture, sampled before intestinal transplant. The subset denotes: CFSE-low proliferating T cells sorted from approximately 6-day pre-transplant mixed lymphocyte reaction (GvH or HvG direction). The receptors were sampled from a human patient who received an intestinal transplant.

The chain is built from TRBV4-1 and TRBJ2-5; tentatively, D is TRBD2 (6 bases). The CDR3 length is 14 residues. Trimming cost V 3 bases and J 9 bases, with 17 bases left between them. The germline V gene has CDR1 MGHRA and CDR2 YSYEKL. The CDR3 DNA reads TGCGCCAGCAGCCACGAGGGACTCTGGATGGCCCAGTACTTC. The encoded protein is CASSHEGLWMAQYF.

This clone is termed medium-sized. The V gene is TRBV7-2, the J gene TRBJ2-7; D might be TRBD2 (6 bases). The ends were cut back, 7 bases at V and 3 bases at J, with 16 bases in the middle. From germline, CDR1 is SGHTA and CDR2 FQGNSA. This CDR3 region has 14 residues. DNA of the CDR3: TGTGCCAGCACACAACCGGGACTTGACTACGAGCAGTACTTC. This gives the protein CASTQPGLDYEQYF.

The chain recombines TRBV11-2 with TRBJ1-2, with a possible D match to TRBD1 (5 bases). This CDR3 has 14 residues. The V end lost 5 bases, the J end lost 0 bases, and 10 bases lay between the germline ends. Germline V gene lookup returns CDR1 SGHAT and CDR2 FQNNGV. CDR3 in amino acids: CASSVQGTNYGYTF. The CDR3 nucleotides read TGTGCCAGCAGCGTTCAGGGTACTAACTATGGCTACACCTTC.

V is TRBV13 and J is TRBJ2-1; 8 bases line up with TRBD2. This CDR3 is 16 amino acids long. After removal of 4 bases from V and 6 bases from J, the junction contained 11 bases not matched to a gene. Germline lookup yields CDR1 PRHDT and CDR2 FYEKMQ (reference sequence). The CDR3 spells CASSSPLREGLNEQFF. The CDR3, as DNA: TGTGCCAGCAGCTCCCCTCTCCGGGAGGGCCTCAATGAGCAGTTCTTC.

This chain links TRBV7-8 with TRBJ2-7, with TRBD1 identical over 9 bases. V trimming: 4 bases; J trimming: 3 bases; junction bases outside the gene matches: 4. There are 14 residues in the CDR3. CDR1 SGHVS and CDR2 FQNEAQ come from the germline V gene. CDR3 protein: CASSWDRAGYEQYF. CDR3 in DNA: TGTGCCAGCAGCTGGGACAGGGCAGGCTACGAGCAGTACTTC.